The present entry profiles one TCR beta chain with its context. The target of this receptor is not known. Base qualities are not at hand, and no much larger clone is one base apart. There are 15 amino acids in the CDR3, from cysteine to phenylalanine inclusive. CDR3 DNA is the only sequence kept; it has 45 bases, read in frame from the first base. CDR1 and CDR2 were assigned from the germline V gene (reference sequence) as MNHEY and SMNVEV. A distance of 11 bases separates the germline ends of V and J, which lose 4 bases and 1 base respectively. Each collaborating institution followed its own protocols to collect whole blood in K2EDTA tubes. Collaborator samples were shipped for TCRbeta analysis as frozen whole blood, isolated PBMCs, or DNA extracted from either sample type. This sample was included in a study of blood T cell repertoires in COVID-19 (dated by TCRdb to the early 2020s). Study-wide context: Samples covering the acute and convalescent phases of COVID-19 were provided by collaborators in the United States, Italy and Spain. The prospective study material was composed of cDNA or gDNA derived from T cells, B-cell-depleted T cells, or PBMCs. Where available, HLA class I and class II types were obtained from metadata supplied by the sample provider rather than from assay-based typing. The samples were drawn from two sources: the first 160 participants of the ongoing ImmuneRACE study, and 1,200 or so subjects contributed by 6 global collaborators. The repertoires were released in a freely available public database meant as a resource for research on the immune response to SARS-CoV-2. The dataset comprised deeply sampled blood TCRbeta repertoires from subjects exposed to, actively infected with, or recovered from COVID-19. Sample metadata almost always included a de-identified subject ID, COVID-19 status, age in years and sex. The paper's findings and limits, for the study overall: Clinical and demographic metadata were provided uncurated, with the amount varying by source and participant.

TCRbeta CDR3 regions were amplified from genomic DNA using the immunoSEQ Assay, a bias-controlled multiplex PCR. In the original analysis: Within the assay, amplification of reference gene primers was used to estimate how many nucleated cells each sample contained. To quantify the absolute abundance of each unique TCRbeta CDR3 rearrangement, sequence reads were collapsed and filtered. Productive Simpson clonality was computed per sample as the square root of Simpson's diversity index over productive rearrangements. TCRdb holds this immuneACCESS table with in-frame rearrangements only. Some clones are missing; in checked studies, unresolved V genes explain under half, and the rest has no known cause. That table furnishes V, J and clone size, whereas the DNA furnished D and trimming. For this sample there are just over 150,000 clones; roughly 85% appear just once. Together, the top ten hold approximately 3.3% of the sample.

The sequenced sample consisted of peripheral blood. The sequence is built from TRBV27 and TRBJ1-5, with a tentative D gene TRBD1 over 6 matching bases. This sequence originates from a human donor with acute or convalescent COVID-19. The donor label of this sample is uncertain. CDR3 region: CASSSGGGSNQPQHF. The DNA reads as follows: TGTGCCAGCAGTTCCGGGGGGGGCAGCAATCAGCCCCAGCATTTT.